This TCR beta chain derives from a study of T-cell reconstitution after alpha-beta-depleted transplantation in children. It was with unique molecular identifiers that the TCRbeta library was prepared. A single record per CDR3 protein comes from TCRdb applying MiXCR to the PCR reads. Counted here are 550,000 to 800,000 distinct CDR3 sequences, under 15% occurring once; the ten biggest clones make up 0.79%. The V gene lost 8 bases and the J gene lost 7 bases, with 18 bases spanning the gap. CDR1 is ENHRY and CDR2 is SYGVKD in the germline V gene. The CDR3 runs to 13 residues. This TCR came from a girl aged 2-10 years with congenital amegakaryocytic thrombocytopenia, due to receive a stem cell transplant. The sequencing here drew on PBMCs, taken before TCRalphabeta/CD19-depleted stem cell transplant. This chain connects TRBV10-3 to TRBJ2-7, with a weak D call TRBD1 (6 bases). In DNA form, the CDR3 reads TGTGCCATCGGAGCTAGGGGGTCGGGGGAGCAGTACTTC. Translation: CAIGARGSGEQYF.